This T cell receptor (beta chain) was recovered during a study of graft-versus-host responses after intestinal transplantation. Whole-study findings and limits: Early after transplant, HvG clones declined as circulating GvH clones peaked. Present in recipient marrow, GvH clones included some that appeared first in ileum or blood.

As concerns this clone: Its antigen remains unidentified.

CDR3 size: 17 residues. Germline V CDR1 and CDR2: LNHNV, YYDKDF (reference sequence). V lost 3 bases, J lost 0 bases, and 15 bases lay in between. Produced via immunoSEQ multiplex PCR; TCRdb's table is partial and in-frame only. The data hold about 70,000 clones, with approximately 94% observed a single time. The sequence came from a human donor who received an intestinal transplant. This material consisted of unstimulated CD8+ T cells sorted from spleen or lymph node cells, taken before intestinal transplant. This sequence joins TRBV15 and TRBJ1-5; D might be TRBD1 (5 bases). This CDR3 reads CATSRGVGTFSNQPQHF. CDR3 DNA sequence: TGTGCCACCAGCAGGGGAGTGGGGACTTTTAGCAATCAGCCCCAGCATTTT.